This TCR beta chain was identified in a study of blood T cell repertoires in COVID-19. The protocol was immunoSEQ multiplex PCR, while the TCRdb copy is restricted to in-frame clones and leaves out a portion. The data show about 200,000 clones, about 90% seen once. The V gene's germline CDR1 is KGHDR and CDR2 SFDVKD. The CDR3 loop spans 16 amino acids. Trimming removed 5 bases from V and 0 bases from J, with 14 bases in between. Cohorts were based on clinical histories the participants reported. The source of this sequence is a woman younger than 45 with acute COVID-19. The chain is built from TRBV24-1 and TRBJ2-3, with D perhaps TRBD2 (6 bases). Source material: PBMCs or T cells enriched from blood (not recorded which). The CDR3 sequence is CATSAQTSPSTDTQYF. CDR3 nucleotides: TGTGCCACCAGTGCCCAGACTAGTCCGAGCACAGATACGCAGTATTTT.